This TCR beta chain was recovered during a study of Ad26.COV2.S vaccination and SARS-CoV-2 variants. Clones were read by immunoSEQ multiplex PCR, and TCRdb kept only the in-frame ones, dropping some. The sample has around 400,000 clones, roughly 90% seen once. The sample's treatment: some 20 received Ad26.COV2.S at low or high dose, single or two shots; 5 received placebo; per-sample allocation not given. Samples were taken on day 63 after the first vaccine or placebo injection. The CDR3 sequence is 15 residues long. Per the germline V gene, CDR1 is SGHTA and CDR2 is FQGNSA. Trimming pared 3 bases from V and 0 bases from J, leaving 11 bases between. This clone was observed many times.

V and J are TRBV7-2 and TRBJ1-2; D may be TRBD1 (5 bases). Sequenced here: peripheral blood, sampled in a trial of Ad26.COV2.S vaccine versus placebo. The sequence came from a person between 18 and 65 years old who received the Ad26.COV2.S COVID-19 vaccine or a placebo. CDR3 region: CASSLRGQTNYGYTF. The CDR3 bases are TGTGCCAGCAGCTTGAGGGGCCAGACTAACTATGGCTACACCTTC. Full variable domain (outside the CDR3, taken from reference TRBV7-2 and TRBJ1-2): GAGVSQSPSNKVTEKGKDVELRCDPISGHTALYWYRQSLGQGLEFLIYFQGNSAPDKSGLPSDRFSAERTGGSVSTLTIQRTQQEDSAVYLCASSLRGQTNYGYTFGSGTRLTVV.